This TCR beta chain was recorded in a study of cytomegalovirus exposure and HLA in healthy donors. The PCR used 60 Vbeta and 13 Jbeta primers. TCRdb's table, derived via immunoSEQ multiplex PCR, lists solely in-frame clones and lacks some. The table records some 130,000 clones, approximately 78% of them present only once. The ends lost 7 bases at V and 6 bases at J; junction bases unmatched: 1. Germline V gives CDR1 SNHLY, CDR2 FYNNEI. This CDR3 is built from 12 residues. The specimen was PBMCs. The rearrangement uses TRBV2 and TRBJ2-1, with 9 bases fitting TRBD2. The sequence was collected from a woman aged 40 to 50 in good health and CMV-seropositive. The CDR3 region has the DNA TGTGCCAGCAAGCGGGAGGTCAATGAGCAGTTCTTC. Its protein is CASKREVNEQFF.